The present T cell receptor beta chain was sequenced within a study of early stage breast cancer tumors. Background on the study: Seven or eight ER+/PR+/HER2- tumors were invasive ductal; a few were invasive lobular. Study-wide points: Blood repertoires resembled normal breast more than tumor.

There are 16 residues in the CDR3. The germline V gene has CDR1 SEHNR and CDR2 FQNEAQ (reference sequence). V shed 1 base and J shed 1 base, with 13 bases lying between them. This clone was detected a few times. The antigen is unknown. Blood replicates held 0.5 ug DNA, tumor or normal breast approximately 1.5 ug, two each. The repertoire was sequenced with immunoSEQ multiplex PCR; TCRdb's copy has only in-frame clones and lacks some. The table has about 19,000 clones, around four fifths seen once. Material: blood. The rearrangement links TRBV7-9 to TRBJ1-1; tentatively, D is TRBD1 (6 bases). The receptor was derived from a person aged 65-85 years with breast cancer. CDR3 amino acids: CASSLGAGVRNTEAFF. The CDR3 DNA sequence: TGTGCCAGCAGCTTAGGGGCAGGGGTGAGGAACACTGAAGCTTTCTTT. The variable domain in full, completed from reference TRBV7-9 and TRBJ1-1, reads DTGVSQNPRHKITKRGQNVTFRCDPISEHNRLYWYRQTLGQGPEFLTYFQNEAQLEKSRLLSDRFSAERPKGSFSTLEIQRTEQGDSAMYLCASSLGAGVRNTEAFFGQGTRLTVV.